The clone carrying this TCR beta chain was picked up many times. The authors deemed Graves' hyperthyroidism stable absent ophthalmopathy progression within 18 months. The data were taken from a study of T cells in Graves' hyperthyroidism and ophthalmopathy. Amplification of TCR beta CDR3 regions used RNA as the template. The TCR CDR3 was amplified in a first-round RT-PCR using the HTBI primer set. TCRdb re-called the multiplex PCR reads through MiXCR, storing one row per CDR3 protein. The sample has some 510,000 distinct CDR3 sequences, about 43% seen once; the top ten hold roughly 8.2%. The germline V gene has CDR1 WNHNN and CDR2 SYGVQD (reference sequence). V shed 8 bases and J 2 bases; nucleotides not matched to a gene: 2. The length of the CDR3 is 13 residues.

The J gene is TRBJ2-2, the V gene TRBV10-1, with 7 positions matching TRBD2. The origin of this receptor is a woman aged 18-29 years with Graves' hyperthyroidism. Sequencing was performed on peripheral blood or thyroid tissue (not recorded which). This CDR3 reads CASQRDNTGELFF. CDR3 DNA sequence: TGCGCCAGCCAGCGGGACAACACCGGGGAGCTGTTTTTT.